The T cell receptor beta chain described here comes from a study of spatial heterogeneity in lung cancer. Study as a whole: Every unique TCR and UMI combination, on average, appeared more than ten times in raw reads. Study results and caveats: TCRs found ubiquitously expanded in tumor appeared in blood more at resection than at follow-up.

TCRdb fed the 5' RACE reads into MiXCR, producing one record per CDR3 protein. Of more than 30,000 distinct CDR3 sequences in the sample, 5% to 5.5% were seen once. Time point of the sample: sample taken at primary tumor resection. A total of fewer than 80 untreated early-stage non-small cell lung cancer patients served as donors. V lost 3 bases, J lost 7 bases, and 12 bases lay in between. The CDR3 length is 13 residues. Germline V gene sequence: CDR1 MDHEN, CDR2 SYDVKM. This clonotype was counted many times. The target antigen is unknown. The chain uses TRBV28 and TRBJ1-1; no clear D. The sample consisted of PBMCs, taken at surgery. The source is a female donor with early-stage non-small cell lung cancer. The CDR3 is CASSFFGGNEAFF. The CDR3 DNA sequence: TGTGCCAGCAGTTTTTTCGGTGGGAATGAAGCTTTCTTT.